The TCR beta chain described here comes from a study of T cells after yellow fever vaccination. Study-wide results and caveats: Some clonotypes were seen in both the CD4 and the CD8 compartments. These made up a small share and likely arose from convergent recombination.

CDR1 is MNHEY and CDR2 is SMNVEV in the germline V gene (reference sequence). Trimming removed 5 bases at V and 2 bases at J, with 9 bases between. This CDR3 spans 13 amino acids. Regarding this clonotype: Antigen: not known.

TCRdb re-analysed the 5' RACE reads in MiXCR, keeping a single row per CDR3 protein. The table shows about 510,000 distinct CDR3 sequences, with about a fifth occurring only once. This receptor was obtained from a man between 18 and 35 years old who received the YFV17D yellow fever vaccine. The sequenced sample was PBMCs, obtained more than 20 days after the first yellow fever vaccination. The chain employs TRBV27 and TRBJ1-1; D not certain. CDR3 sequence: CASSLSDNTEAFF. The CDR3 region has the DNA TGTGCCAGCAGTCTCTCCGATAACACTGAAGCTTTCTTT.